Presented here are 7 T cell receptor beta chains from one specimen sequenced in a study of T cells in Graves' hyperthyroidism and ophthalmopathy. TCR beta CDR3 regions were amplified from RNA transcripts. The HTBI primer set was used in a first-round RT-PCR of the TCR CDR3. MiXCR was run by TCRdb on the multiplex PCR reads, yielding one entry per CDR3 protein. Of about half a million distinct CDR3 sequences listed, more than 20% are singletons. Specimen: blood. These receptors came from a man younger than 35 with Graves' hyperthyroidism.

Regarding this clonotype: This sequence may be a read error, since a much larger clone differs from it by one base. This chain joins TRBV27 and TRBJ2-7; weak D call: TRBD1 (8 bases). Germline loops: CDR1 MNHEY, CDR2 SMNVEV (reference sequence). V was pared by 7 bases and J by 4 bases, with 23 bases between. This CDR3 has 16 amino acids. CDR3 loop: CASTLTGGGPTYEQYF. The CDR3 DNA is TGTGCCAGCACTCTAACAGGGGGGGGACCAACATACGAGCAGTACTTC.

This clonotype came up many times. V usage is TRBV11-1 and J usage is TRBJ1-2; D not certain. Trimming stripped 5 bases from V and 8 bases from J, with 15 bases between. The CDR3 totals 13 residues. CDR1 SGHAT and CDR2 FQDESV come from the germline V gene (reference sequence). The chain's CDR3 is CASSLDEGWGYTF. In nucleotides, the CDR3 is TGTGCCAGCAGCCTAGATGAGGGATGGGGCTACACCTTC. Based on the CDR3 plus reference TRBV11-1 and TRBJ1-2, the full variable domain is EAEVAQSPRYKITEKSQAVAFWCDPISGHATLYWYRQILGQGPELLVQFQDESVVDDSQLPKDRFSAERLKGVDSTLKIQPAELGDSAMYLCASSLDEGWGYTFGSGTRLTVV.

Notes on this clonotype: A much bigger clone sits one base away, suggesting this may be a read error. This chain connects TRBV11-2 to TRBJ2-5, with TRBD1 identical over 7 bases. CDR3 length: 15 residues. Germline values: CDR1 SGHAT, CDR2 FQNNGV. DNA of the CDR3: TGTGCCAGCAGCTTAAGGGGACAGTCTCAAGAGACCAAGTACTTC. It encodes CASSLRGQSQETKYF.

The chain uses TRBV5-1 and TRBJ2-3; possibly TRBD1 for D (6 bases). The CDR3 runs to 13 residues. The V end was cut by 5 bases, the J end by 2 bases, with 9 bases between. Germline values: CDR1 SGHRS, CDR2 YFSETQ. The DNA of the CDR3 is TGCGCCAGCAGTTCAGGGGACACAGATACGCAGTATTTT. Translated: CASSSGDTDTQYF.

This clonotype was seen ten or more times. The V gene is TRBV7-8, the J gene TRBJ1-1, with 9 bases aligning to TRBD1. Germline assignment: CDR1 SGHVS and CDR2 FQNEAQ. Trimming took 1 base from V and 0 from J; bases not matched to a gene: 3. The CDR3 is 16 amino acids. CDR3 nucleotides: TGTGCCAGCAGCTTAGGGACAGGGGTCATGAACACTGAAGCTTTCTTT. Translating gives CASSLGTGVMNTEAFF.

About this clonotype: The missing conserved phenylalanine or tryptophan at the end of this CDR3 makes a read error likely. The DNA is omitted, as the CDR3 cannot be located on it reliably, and the CDR3 follows TCRdb's listing. The rearrangement uses TRBV12-3 or TRBV12-4 and TRBJ1-5. The CDR3 is made up of 13 amino acids, end residues included. This chain's CDR3 is CASSVMANQPHHL.

This clonotype was detected ten times or more. This chain connects TRBV11-2 to TRBJ2-2; D might be TRBD1 (5 bases). The germline V gene encodes CDR1 SGHAT and CDR2 FQNNGV. V gave up 1 base and J gave up 9 bases, with 15 bases separating them. The CDR3 loop spans 15 amino acids. CDR3 in amino acids: CASSLGVRAARELFF. For the CDR3, the DNA is TGTGCCAGCAGCTTAGGGGTCAGGGCAGCACGGGAGCTGTTTTTT.